This T cell receptor beta chain was captured by sequencing in a study of molecular identifiers for immune sequencing clone quantification. Study summary: The replicate experiment used RNA from roughly 20,000 or 100,000 naive CD8 cells. This RNA was split into five aliquots, and four of them were sequenced.

Each CDR3 protein gets one entry after TCRdb re-called the PCR reads with MiXCR. This sample has approximately 680,000 distinct CDR3 sequences, with about 25% found just once. To note about this clonotype: One end of the junction does not line up with germline, which may come from a read error.

The clonotype comes from a human donor in good health. Some libraries in this study had Jurkat cell RNA spiked in. The specimen sequenced was naive CD8+ T cells from blood, with Jurkat cell RNA spiked in. Subset here: FACS-sorted CD8+CD4-CCR7+CD45RA+ naive T cells.

In DNA, the CDR3 is TGTGCCAGCAGCTCTGCTGGGACGGATAATCCCCAGCCCCGGCATTTT. Its protein is CASSSAGTDNPQPRHF. The J gene is TRBJ1-5, the V gene TRBV5-6, with D tentatively TRBD1 (5 bases). The CDR3 has 16 amino acids. In germline, CDR1 is SGHDT, CDR2 YYEEEE.